Presented here are 22 T cell receptor beta chains from one specimen sequenced in a study of T cells after posttransplantation cyclophosphamide. Some clones are missing from TCRdb's copy, which holds only in-frame ones; the method was immunoSEQ multiplex PCR. The sample shows about 36,000 clones, none of them appearing just once. Input material: PBMCs. Source of these receptors: a girl aged 10 to 17 in good health, CMV-negative, and a related stem cell transplant donor.

In this sample, this clone turned up many times. CDR3 DNA: TGTGCCAGCTCAGTCGGACAGGGGACCTACGAGCAGTACTTC. Translation: CASSVGQGTYEQYF. This chain uses TRBV18 with TRBJ2-7; 9 bases agree with TRBD1. There are 14 residues in the CDR3. Trimming removed 5 bases from V and 2 bases from J; junction bases left unmatched: 4. Germline lookup yields CDR1 KGHSH and CDR2 LQKENI.

This clone was seen a few times. The chain carries TRBV4-3 and TRBJ1-4; 11 bases match TRBD1. Trimming removed 3 bases from V and 7 bases from J; junction bases left unmatched: 13. CDR1 is LGHNA, CDR2 YSLEER, per germline. This CDR3 region has 18 residues. CDR3 nucleotide sequence: TGCGCCAGCAGCCATCGACTCCGGGACAGGGGGGGTTTTGAAAAACTGTTTTTT. Translating gives CASSHRLRDRGGFEKLFF.

Only a few counts were recorded for this clone. The V gene is TRBV18, the J gene TRBJ1-5; D perhaps matches TRBD1 (6 bases). Trimming took off 1 base at V and 7 bases at J, with 17 bases between the two ends. This CDR3 is 16 amino acids long. Germline lookup yields CDR1 KGHSH and CDR2 LQKENI. The DNA of the CDR3 is TGTGCCAGCTCACCACTCGGGCCACAGGGCGACCAGCCCCAGCATTTT. It encodes CASSPLGPQGDQPQHF.

The V and J genes are TRBV29-1 and TRBJ2-2; 11 bases agree with TRBD2. Germline CDR1 SQVTM, CDR2 ANQGSEA. V gave up 6 bases and J gave up 7 bases; unmatched junction bases: 4. The CDR3 sequence is 13 residues long. The CDR3 nucleotides are TGCAGCGTCACTAGCGGGGGCGTCGGGGAGCTGTTTTTT. This encodes CSVTSGGVGELFF.

This clone was seen a handful of times. The chain links TRBV23-1 to TRBJ2-2; weak D call: TRBD2 (7 bases). TRBV23-1 is identified as an open reading frame with a role that is uncertain. V was clipped by 6 bases and J by 1 base, with 18 bases between them. The CDR3 has 17 amino acids. CDR3 nucleotide sequence: TGCGCCAGCAGCCAGGGAGAGGGAGGGGGGAACACCGGGGAGCTGTTTTTT. Translated, it gives CASSQGEGGGNTGELFF.

The J gene is TRBJ1-5, the V gene TRBV7-9; D is possibly TRBD1 (6 bases). In germline, CDR1 is SEHNR, CDR2 FQNEAQ (reference sequence). This CDR3 contains 12 residues. V lost 5 bases and J lost 9, with 11 bases in between. As DNA, the CDR3 is TGTGCCAGCAGCCAAGCGACAGGGCCCCAGCATTTT. This sequence encodes CASSQATGPQHF.

This clone has only a few counts. The CDR3 loop reads CASSLFVAGRADTQYF. In DNA form, the CDR3 reads TGTGCCAGCAGTTTATTTGTAGCGGGGAGGGCAGATACGCAGTATTTT. V usage is TRBV27 and J usage is TRBJ2-3, with 8 nucleotides matching TRBD2. CDR1 is MNHEY, CDR2 SMNVEV, per germline (reference sequence). The CDR3 extends over 16 amino acids. After removal of 1 base from V and 4 bases from J, the junction contained 7 bases not matched to a gene.

This clone appeared many times. The chain combines TRBV5-1 with TRBJ1-4; no clear D. Germline V gene data show CDR1 as SGHRS and CDR2 as YFSETQ. The CDR3 loop spans 15 amino acids. With 4 bases removed from V and 0 bases from J, the gap between germline ends came to 10 bases. CDR3 DNA: TGCGCCAGCAGCCCCCAACAAACAACTAATGAAAAACTGTTTTTT. Its protein is CASSPQQTTNEKLFF.

Ten or more counts support this clone. V is TRBV5-4 and J is TRBJ2-7; the match to TRBD1 covers 7 bases. Germline V gene data show CDR1 as SGHNT and CDR2 as YYREEE (reference sequence). Losses at the gene ends were 1 base for V and 0 bases for J; bases not matched to a gene: 4. The CDR3 totals 15 residues. This CDR3 is CASSLPGQSSYEQYF. The DNA of the CDR3 is TGTGCCAGCAGCTTGCCGGGACAGTCCTCCTACGAGCAGTACTTC.

This clone was counted a few times. The J gene is TRBJ2-5, the V gene TRBV6-4, with D maybe TRBD1 (6 bases). CDR1 MRHNA and CDR2 SNTAGT come from the germline V gene. V was trimmed by 5 bases and J by 3 bases, leaving 13 bases between them. This CDR3 has 14 amino acids. Here the CDR3 reads CASSYRAGEETQYF. The DNA for the CDR3 is TGTGCCAGCAGTTACAGGGCCGGGGAAGAGACCCAGTACTTC.

This clone has at least ten counts. The V and J genes are TRBV6-5 and TRBJ1-5, with 7 bases matching TRBD1. Germline V gene sequence: CDR1 MNHEY, CDR2 SVGAGI. The V and J ends lost 1 base and 7 bases, in that order; junction bases with no gene match: 7. The CDR3 is 15 amino acids. The CDR3 nucleotides read TGTGCCAGCAGTTACTTGACACGACAGGGACAGCCCCAGCATTTT. Protein: CASSYLTRQGQPQHF.

This clone was seen ten or more times. The rearrangement links TRBV6-6 to TRBJ2-5; 16 bases align to TRBD2. The junction had 1 base not matched to a gene; V was cut back by 4 bases and J by 5 bases. Germline V CDR1 and CDR2: MNHNY, SVGAGI (reference sequence). CDR3 length equals 15 residues. The CDR3 is CASSSGLAGGETQYF. The CDR3, as DNA: TGTGCCAGCAGTTCGGGACTAGCGGGAGGGGAGACCCAGTACTTC.

This clone has more than one count but fewer than ten. This chain joins TRBV2 and TRBJ2-5; a weak D match, TRBD1 (5 bases). There are 13 residues in the CDR3. V was trimmed by 10 bases and J by 2 bases, leaving 14 bases between them. Germline V gene sequence: CDR1 SNHLY, CDR2 FYNNEI. The CDR3 reads CATIQDIQETQYF. DNA of the CDR3: TGTGCCACAATTCAGGACATTCAAGAGACCCAGTACTTC.

On this clone itself: This may stem from a read error, because a much larger clone lies one nucleotide away. The sample carries other DNA sequences with the same CDR3. CDR3 DNA: TGTGCCAGCAGTGGGACTAGTGGGGGCTACAATGAGCAGTTCTTC. Protein: CASSGTSGGYNEQFF. The rearrangement links TRBV6-4 to TRBJ2-1; 7 bases are a match to TRBD2. After removal of 4 bases from V and 3 bases from J, the junction contained 6 bases not matched to a gene. Germline V gene sequence: CDR1 MRHNA, CDR2 SNTAGT. The length of the CDR3 is 15 residues.

This clone has only a few counts. The chain has TRBV6-1 and TRBJ2-1; 11 nucleotides match TRBD2. The V gene end was trimmed by 1 base and the J gene end by 6 bases; junction bases not matched to a gene: 11. The CDR3 consists of 18 residues. Germline V lookup: CDR1 MNHNS, CDR2 SASEGT. CDR3 residues: CASSEESETSGGLNEQFF. For the CDR3, the DNA is TGTGCCAGCAGTGAAGAATCGGAAACTAGCGGGGGCCTCAATGAGCAGTTCTTC.

This clone showed up many times. The chain employs TRBV28 and TRBJ1-2; D is perhaps TRBD1 (6 bases). The CDR3 has 14 residues. V shed 6 bases and J shed 0 bases, with 11 bases lying between them. Germline V gives CDR1 MDHEN, CDR2 SYDVKM. CDR3 in DNA: TGTGCCAGCAGCTTGGACAGCCCTAACTATGGCTACACCTTC. It encodes CASSLDSPNYGYTF.

This clone was recorded many times. The V and J genes are TRBV14 and TRBJ1-4, with D maybe TRBD1 (6 bases). The germline CDR1 and CDR2 sequences are SGHDN and FVKESK. The V gene lost 4 bases and the J gene lost 8 bases, with 17 bases spanning the gap. The CDR3 has 15 residues. CDR3 in DNA: TGTGCCAGCAGCCGAACCGCAGGGGCGTGGGAAAAACTGTTTTTT. Encoded protein: CASSRTAGAWEKLFF.

At least ten counts were recorded for this clone. The chain has TRBV5-6 and TRBJ1-2, with D uncertain. The germline V and J ends were trimmed by 6 bases and 0 bases, with 9 bases remaining between them. The CDR3 is made up of 13 amino acids. Germline V CDR1 and CDR2: SGHDT, YYEEEE. The CDR3 bases are TGTGCCAGCATTAAAATCGCTAACTATGGCTACACCTTC. This sequence encodes CASIKIANYGYTF.

The chain combines TRBV5-6 with TRBJ2-1; tentative D call: TRBD2 (5 bases). Trimming took 6 bases from V and 0 from J, leaving 16 bases between them. This CDR3 comprises 16 residues. Germline loops: CDR1 SGHDT, CDR2 YYEEEE. Written as DNA, the CDR3 is TGTGCCAGCAACCTACTGGAGCGGCTCTCCTACAATGAGCAGTTCTTC. Protein: CASNLLERLSYNEQFF.

This clone was seen a few times. The chain employs TRBV29-1 and TRBJ2-7; perhaps TRBD2 as D (6 bases). The CDR3 is 12 residues long. In germline, CDR1 is SQVTM, CDR2 ANQGSEA. Trimming stripped 4 bases from V and 1 base from J, with 8 bases between. CDR3 amino acids: CSVASGSYEQYF. The CDR3 nucleotides are TGCAGCGTTGCAAGCGGGTCCTACGAGCAGTACTTC.

A few counts support this clone. This chain links TRBV13 with TRBJ2-3; D gene unclear. V lost 3 bases and J lost 0, with 10 bases in between. Germline-derived CDR1 and CDR2 are PRHDT and FYEKMQ (reference sequence). The CDR3 extends over 15 amino acids. The CDR3 loop reads CASSFPSSSTDTQYF. The CDR3 DNA reads TGTGCCAGCAGCTTTCCTAGTAGTAGCACAGATACGCAGTATTTT.

Worth noting for this clone: One end of the junction is discordant with germline, which a read error may explain. The chain combines TRBV25-1 with TRBJ2-1; TRBD1 matches 10 bases. Germline V gene lookup returns CDR1 MGHDK and CDR2 SYGVNS. The CDR3 extends over 16 amino acids. DNA for the CDR3: TGTGCCAGCAGTCCCCAGGGAGGGACAGGGGACAATGAGCAGCTCTTC. Protein sequence: CASSPQGGTGDNEQLF.